The entry that follows covers one T cell receptor (beta chain) sequence. The data stem from a study of blood T cell repertoires in COVID-19. Study as a whole: Acute and convalescent COVID-19 samples came from the United States, Italy and Spain. T cells, B-cell-depleted T cells, or PBMCs supplied cDNA or gDNA.

Germline V gene lookup returns CDR1 SNHLY and CDR2 FYNNEI. The CDR3 sequence is 12 residues long. V lost 5 bases and J 14 bases, leaving 17 bases between the germline ends. Authors' processing steps: Amplified reference gene primers provided the basis for estimating nucleated cell counts. Generated by immunoSEQ multiplex PCR, the TCRdb table keeps only in-frame clones and is missing some. That table furnishes V, J and clone size, whereas the DNA furnished D and trimming. This sample has under 45,000 clones; around 83% occur once, and the top ten carry 35% to 45%. This clonotype originated in a woman older than 75 with active or convalescent COVID-19. The chain uses TRBV2 and TRBJ2-3, with D tentatively TRBD2 (5 bases). Sequenced sample: peripheral blood. As DNA, the CDR3 is TGTGCCAGCAGTCTAGCTGAGAATACGTCGTATTTT. It encodes CASSLAENTSYF.